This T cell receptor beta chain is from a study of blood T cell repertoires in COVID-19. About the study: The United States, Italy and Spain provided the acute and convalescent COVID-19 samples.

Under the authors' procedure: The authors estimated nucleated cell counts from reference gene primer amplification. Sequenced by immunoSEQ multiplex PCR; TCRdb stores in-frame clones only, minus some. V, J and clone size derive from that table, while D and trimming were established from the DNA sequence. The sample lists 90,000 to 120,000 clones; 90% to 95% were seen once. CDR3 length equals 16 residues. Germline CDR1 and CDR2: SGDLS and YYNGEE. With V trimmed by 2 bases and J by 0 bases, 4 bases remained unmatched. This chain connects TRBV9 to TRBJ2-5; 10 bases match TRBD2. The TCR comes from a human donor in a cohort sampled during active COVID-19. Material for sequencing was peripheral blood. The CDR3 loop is CASSVDTSGDQETQYF. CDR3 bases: TGTGCCAGCAGCGTGGACACTAGCGGGGACCAAGAGACCCAGTACTTC. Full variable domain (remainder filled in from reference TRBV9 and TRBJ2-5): DSGVTQTPKHLITATGQRVTLRCSPRSGDLSVYWYQQSLDQGLQFLIQYYNGEERAKGNILERFSAQQFPDLHSELNLSSLELGDSALYFCASSVDTSGDQETQYFGPGTRLLVL.